This T cell receptor (beta chain) was found in a study of blood T cell repertoires in COVID-19. Across the whole study: Material from acute and convalescent COVID-19 was sourced from the United States, Italy and Spain. The cDNA or gDNA used as material had been derived from T cells, B-cell-depleted T cells, or PBMCs.

The table came from immunoSEQ multiplex PCR; TCRdb's copy has only in-frame clones and leaves some out. The table records 250,000 or so clones, around 88% of them present only once. Trimming removed 2 bases from V and 8 bases from J, with 7 bases in between. The CDR3 runs 12 residues. This receptor was taken from an elderly man with acute or convalescent COVID-19. The sequenced material came from peripheral blood. The chain employs TRBV12-3 or TRBV12-4 and TRBJ1-3; the D is unclear. The CDR3 here is CASSLNGYTIYF. Here the CDR3 DNA reads TGTGCCAGCAGTTTAAACGGGTACACCATATATTTT.